The TCR beta chain described here comes from a study of HIV-infected patients and healthy controls. V lost 3 bases to trimming and J lost 0 bases, with 6 bases between them. The length of the CDR3 is 15 residues. Germline V gene sequence: CDR1 KGHSH, CDR2 LQKENI. The repertoire came from unfractionated whole blood and reflected all unsorted peripheral T cells. Alpha and beta constant-region primers primed reverse transcription of around 540 ng RNA. Each of the alpha and beta chains got its own library through chain-specific third strand synthesis with indices. Via MiXCR, TCRdb re-called the 5' RACE reads, giving one row per CDR3 protein. Altogether more than 15,000 distinct CDR3 sequences are present, around 5.5% being singletons, with the ten largest covering about 1.9%. The study, taken as a whole, reports: No HLA typing of donors was done in this study.

Ten or more counts support this clonotype. Its antigen is not identified. The clonotype comes from an adult in good health. The V and J genes are TRBV18 and TRBJ2-6, with no clear D. The sample comprised blood. CDR3: CASSPGFSGANVLTF. The CDR3 nucleotides are TGTGCCAGCTCACCGGGATTCTCTGGGGCCAACGTCCTGACTTTC.